These 28 T cell receptor beta chains were sequenced from one sample in a study of blood T cell repertoires in COVID-19. Only in-frame clones appear in the TCRdb table, and some are missing; sequencing was by immunoSEQ multiplex PCR. The sample shows 200,000 to 300,000 clones, about nine tenths of them seen only once. Source material: PBMCs or T cells enriched from blood (not recorded which). These receptors came from a woman aged 40 to 50 with acute COVID-19.

The rearrangement joins TRBV27 to TRBJ1-2, with D perhaps TRBD1 (5 bases). Germline CDR1 reads MNHEY; CDR2 reads SMNVEV (reference sequence). This CDR3 has 15 residues. V was shortened by 1 base and J by 4 bases, with 13 bases between the two germline ends. As DNA, the CDR3 is TGTGCCAGCAGTTTATTCTCAGGGAGGACCTATGGCTACACCTTC. Translated: CASSLFSGRTYGYTF.

The chain carries TRBV10-3 and TRBJ2-1; D perhaps matches TRBD2 (5 bases). Germline loops: CDR1 ENHRY, CDR2 SYGVKD. V was shortened by 2 bases and J by 8 bases, with 19 bases between the two germline ends. The CDR3 spans 16 residues. CDR3 amino acids: CAISERAAASLYEQFF. The DNA for the CDR3 is TGTGCCATCAGTGAGAGGGCAGCGGCGTCTCTCTATGAGCAGTTCTTC.

The chain employs TRBV30 and TRBJ1-2, with 10 bases identical to TRBD1. Trimming cost V 8 bases and J 3 bases; bases outside gene matches: 9. The CDR3 length is 14 residues. Germline-derived CDR1 and CDR2 are GTSNPN and SVGIG (reference sequence). DNA of the CDR3: TGTGCCCGCCTCGAGACAGGGGGCGACTATGGCTACACCTTC. Amino acids: CARLETGGDYGYTF. The complete variable domain, with remaining parts taken from reference TRBV30 and TRBJ1-2, reads SQTIHQWPATLVQPVGSPLSLECTVEGTSNPNLYWYRQAAGRGLQLLFYSVGIGQISSEVPQNLSASRPQDRQFILSSKKLLLSDSGFYLCARLETGGDYGYTFGSGTRLTVV.

The chain recombines TRBV28 with TRBJ1-5; tentative D call: TRBD1 (6 bases). The CDR3 runs 14 residues. Germline V gene lookup returns CDR1 MDHEN and CDR2 SYDVKM. Trimming stripped 2 bases from V and 6 bases from J, with 11 bases between. CDR3 sequence reads: CASSLIEGGQPQHF. CDR3 sequence (DNA): TGTGCCAGCAGTTTAATCGAAGGGGGTCAGCCCCAGCATTTT.

The CDR3 protein is CATSAGGYEQYF. For the CDR3, the DNA is TGTGCCACCAGCGCCGGAGGCTACGAGCAGTACTTC. The V call is TRBV24-1, the J call TRBJ2-7; the D gene is possibly TRBD2 (5 bases). Trimming cost V 7 bases and J 3 bases, with 9 bases left between them. This CDR3 has 12 residues. CDR1 KGHDR and CDR2 SFDVKD come from the germline V gene.

The J gene is TRBJ2-6, the V gene TRBV4-1, with D possibly TRBD2 on 7 matching bases. The germline V gene encodes CDR1 MGHRA and CDR2 YSYEKL. CDR3 length: 17 residues. V was cut by 2 bases and J by 4 bases, with 15 bases left in between. CDR3 sequence reads: CASSQSRGANGANVLTF. CDR3 nucleotides: TGCGCCAGCAGCCAAAGTCGGGGGGCTAACGGGGCCAACGTCCTGACTTTC.

This clone occurred once. This chain uses TRBV25-1 with TRBJ1-1, with D unresolved. Germline lookup yields CDR1 MGHDK and CDR2 SYGVNS. The CDR3 covers 12 residues. V lost 2 bases and J lost 8, with 9 bases in between. CDR3 sequence reads: CASSEDNREAFF. The CDR3 DNA is TGTGCCAGCAGTGAAGATAATAGAGAAGCTTTCTTT.

V usage is TRBV5-1 and J usage is TRBJ1-2, with TRBD1 identical over 8 bases. The CDR3 has 13 residues. CDR1 SGHRS and CDR2 YFSETQ come from the germline V gene. J was trimmed by 4 bases and V by 2 bases; bases with no gene match: 1. The CDR3 loop is CASSFDRGYGYTF. In DNA form, the CDR3 reads TGCGCCAGCAGCTTCGACAGGGGCTATGGCTACACCTTC.

The J gene is TRBJ2-7, the V gene TRBV7-9; possibly TRBD2 for D (6 bases). Germline V gene data show CDR1 as SEHNR and CDR2 as FQNEAQ (reference sequence). CDR3 length equals 15 residues. Trimming pared 4 bases from V and 2 bases from J, leaving 15 bases between. This CDR3 is CASSSMGTWAYEQYF. CDR3 nucleotides: TGTGCCAGCAGCTCGATGGGGACTTGGGCCTACGAGCAGTACTTC.

The V gene is TRBV27, the J gene TRBJ2-7, with a tentative D call TRBD1 (5 bases). Germline CDR1 and CDR2: MNHEY and SMNVEV (reference sequence). V lost 2 bases and J lost 2, with 7 bases in between. The CDR3 consists of 13 residues. The CDR3 region has the DNA TGTGCCAGCAGTTTAGCAGGGCCCTACGAGCAGTACTTC. Translation: CASSLAGPYEQYF.

The chain carries TRBV7-9 and TRBJ1-5; no reliable D call. Trimming pared 1 base from V and 7 bases from J, leaving 5 bases between. This CDR3 comprises 12 residues. The germline V gene has CDR1 SEHNR and CDR2 FQNEAQ (reference sequence). The CDR3 sequence: CASSLGEQPQHF. The CDR3 nucleotides are TGTGCCAGCAGCTTAGGGGAGCAGCCCCAGCATTTT.

The rearrangement uses TRBV4-3 and TRBJ1-6; 8 bases fit TRBD1. The ends lost 2 bases at V and 6 bases at J; junction bases unmatched: 6. Germline CDR1 is LGHNA and CDR2 is YSLEER. This CDR3 has 16 amino acids. The DNA of the CDR3 is TGCGCCAGCAGCCAAATGGCAGGGGGCGGTAATTCACCCCTCCACTTT. As protein: CASSQMAGGGNSPLHF.

The chain has TRBV28 and TRBJ1-2; 8 bases map to TRBD1. The CDR3 sequence is 13 residues long. The germline CDR1 and CDR2 sequences are MDHEN and SYDVKM. J lost 6 bases, V lost 5 bases, and 5 bases had no gene match. The CDR3, as DNA: TGTGCCAGCAGTGCCGGGACAGGAGATGGCTACACCTTC. Protein: CASSAGTGDGYTF.

The chain joins TRBV18 to TRBJ2-7; 7 bases fit TRBD2. The CDR3 is 14 amino acids. CDR1 is KGHSH and CDR2 is LQKENI in the germline V gene. V lost 0 bases, J lost 5 bases, and 4 bases stayed unmatched. CDR3 amino acids: CASSPPGGSHEQYF. CDR3 DNA sequence: TGTGCCAGCTCACCACCGGGAGGGTCCCACGAGCAGTACTTC.

V gene TRBV15 combines with J gene TRBJ2-7, with TRBD1 matching over 7 bases. Germline CDR1 reads LNHNV; CDR2 reads YYDKDF (reference sequence). The J segment lost 4 bases and the V segment lost 3 bases, leaving 9 bases of the junction unmatched. The CDR3 has 15 amino acids. CDR3 loop: CATSRDRDSPYEQYV. The CDR3 nucleotides are TGTGCCACCAGCAGGGATCGGGACAGCCCATACGAGCAGTACGTC.

The chain uses TRBV28 and TRBJ2-1; 9 bases agree with TRBD2. V trimming: 4 bases; J trimming: 2 bases; junction bases outside the gene matches: 6. The germline CDR1 and CDR2 sequences are MDHEN and SYDVKM. This CDR3 region has 16 residues. In DNA form, the CDR3 reads TGTGCCAGCAGTTGGAGCGGGAGGAAGACCTACAATGAGCAGTTCTTC. This codes for CASSWSGRKTYNEQFF.

CDR3: CASSSGRTPYEQYF. In nucleotides, the CDR3 is TGTGCCAGCAGTAGCGGGAGGACTCCCTACGAGCAGTACTTC. The genes are TRBV27 and TRBJ2-7; 9 bases are shared with TRBD2. The CDR3 runs to 14 residues. Losses at the gene ends were 5 bases for V and 2 bases for J; bases not matched to a gene: 4. Germline loops: CDR1 MNHEY, CDR2 SMNVEV (reference sequence).

This CDR3 is CASSSTLGTVIGYGYTF. Written as DNA, the CDR3 is TGTGCCAGCAGTTCTACTTTAGGGACAGTCATTGGCTATGGCTACACCTTC. The genes are TRBV6-2 or TRBV6-3 and TRBJ1-2; 7 positions agree with TRBD1. Germline V lookup: CDR1 MNHEY, CDR2 SVGEGT. The ends lost 4 bases at V and 4 bases at J; junction bases unmatched: 15. This CDR3 has 17 amino acids.

The chain joins TRBV27 to TRBJ1-4; 10 bases match TRBD1. CDR1 is MNHEY, CDR2 SMNVEV, per germline (reference sequence). V shed 2 bases and J 5 bases; nucleotides not matched to a gene: 8. This CDR3 spans 17 amino acids. In nucleotides, the CDR3 is TGTGCCAGCAGTTTAAGGGGACAGGGGAGAGGAAATGAAAAACTGTTTTTT. Its translation: CASSLRGQGRGNEKLFF.

This clone appeared once. The rearrangement links TRBV10-3 to TRBJ1-1, with TRBD1 matching over 10 bases. The CDR3 runs 16 residues. The germline V gene has CDR1 ENHRY and CDR2 SYGVKD. J lost 4 bases, V lost 4 bases, and 9 bases had no gene match. CDR3 DNA: TGTGCCATCAGTGTGTGGACAGGGGGGAATAGCACTGAAGCTTTCTTT. Amino acid sequence: CAISVWTGGNSTEAFF.

The J gene is TRBJ1-1, the V gene TRBV10-3, with a weak D call TRBD1 (5 bases). Germline CDR1 reads ENHRY; CDR2 reads SYGVKD. This CDR3 has 17 amino acids. V dropped 0 bases and J dropped 1 base, with 15 bases sitting between them. The CDR3 DNA reads TGTGCCATCAGTGAGTCCGGGGGAGCCCTACCGAACACTGAAGCTTTCTTT. It codes for CAISESGGALPNTEAFF.

The gene calls are TRBV2 and TRBJ2-7; D not certain. V lost 2 bases and J 6 bases, leaving 17 bases between the germline ends. Germline CDR1 reads SNHLY; CDR2 reads FYNNEI. This CDR3 region has 15 residues. The CDR3 nucleotides are TGTGCCAGCAGTGAATTTCAAGGTCCCAGGCGCGAGCAGTACTTC. Protein sequence: CASSEFQGPRREQYF.

V usage is TRBV29-1 and J usage is TRBJ1-4; the match to TRBD1 covers 8 bases. After removal of 8 bases from V and 8 bases from J, the junction contained 10 bases not matched to a gene. There are 13 residues in the CDR3. The germline V gene encodes CDR1 SQVTM and CDR2 ANQGSEA. The CDR3 DNA reads TGCAGCACCAGTACAGGGGGGGACGAAAAACTGTTTTTT. Protein product: CSTSTGGDEKLFF.

The chain couples TRBV15 to TRBJ2-7; D call uncertain. CDR3 length equals 9 residues. V lost 8 bases and J 10 bases, leaving 9 bases between the germline ends. CDR1 is LNHNV, CDR2 YYDKDF, per germline (reference sequence). CDR3 sequence reads: CATPRVQYV. The DNA for the CDR3 is TGTGCCACCCCCCGGGTTCAGTACGTC.

Of note for this clone: Other DNA sequences from this sample encode an identical CDR3 as well. The rearrangement uses TRBV5-1 and TRBJ1-1; D might be TRBD1 (6 bases). V dropped 2 bases and J dropped 4 bases, with 9 bases sitting between them. This CDR3 region has 13 residues. Germline V gives CDR1 SGHRS, CDR2 YFSETQ. The CDR3 region has the DNA TGCGCCAGCAGCTTACAGGGAACCACTGAAGCTTTCTTT. The encoded protein is CASSLQGTTEAFF.

The chain employs TRBV5-1 and TRBJ1-3; 8 bases align to TRBD1. Germline values: CDR1 SGHRS, CDR2 YFSETQ. The CDR3 consists of 16 residues. J lost 7 bases, V lost 4 bases, and 13 bases had no gene match. DNA of the CDR3: TGCGCCAGCAGCCAGACAGGGGATAGCGGTGGCAACACCATATATTTT. Its translation: CASSQTGDSGGNTIYF.

The chain recombines TRBV27 with TRBJ1-5, with D possibly being TRBD1 (6 bases). Germline CDR1 reads MNHEY; CDR2 reads SMNVEV (reference sequence). The CDR3 contains 17 residues. V lost 1 base and J lost 2, with 15 bases in between. CDR3 in amino acids: CASSLFPTGSGNQPQHF. CDR3 coding DNA: TGTGCCAGCAGTTTATTCCCCACAGGGAGTGGCAATCAGCCCCAGCATTTT.

The rearrangement joins TRBV2 to TRBJ2-2, with 7 bases that match TRBD1. This CDR3 spans 15 amino acids. Germline V gene sequence: CDR1 SNHLY, CDR2 FYNNEI. The trim removed 5 bases at V and 4 bases at J, leaving 7 bases unmatched. The CDR3 DNA reads as TGTGCCAGCAGTAAGGAGACAGGGAGCACCGGGGAGCTGTTTTTT. Residues: CASSKETGSTGELFF.